The T cell receptor (beta chain) under discussion was sequenced for a study of human T cells and chemical hapten exposure. The overall study: Doses of diphenylcyclopropenone went to the patients' scalps weekly throughout the roughly 22-week study. Variability of per-sample TCR yields stemmed mainly from small differences in pooled library volume.

This clonotype was seen at least ten times. As processed by the authors: The median was about 96,000 TCRs per sample, ranging about 23,224 to 690,600. Each CDR3 protein gets one entry after TCRdb re-called the RACE reads with MiXCR. The V and J calls come from TCRdb's annotation, not from the publication. The sample yields roughly 38,000 distinct CDR3 sequences, about 7.6% seen once. Time point in this sample: pre-sensitization, week 0. Treatment reported: therapeutic diphenylcyclopropenone sensitization with weekly scalp DPC. Alopecia patients deemed DPC-suitable, aged 18 to 70, excluding pregnancy. The J segment lost 5 bases and the V segment lost 2 bases, leaving 15 bases of the junction unmatched. The CDR3 spans 17 residues.

V and J are TRBV12-3 or TRBV12-4 and TRBJ2-7; 7 nucleotides match TRBD2. Specimen: whole blood, collected in connection with sensitization to the hapten diphenylcyclopropenone (DPC). The clonotype originates from a woman aged 45 to 65 with alopecia areata. Some clones in this sample may be carry-over from other donors' samples. DNA for the CDR3: TGTGCCAGCAGTTTAACAGGTGGGAGGGCCAGGTCCCACGAGCAGTACTTC. Encoded protein: CASSLTGGRARSHEQYF.